This section outlines one TCR beta chain sequence together with its context. CDR3 length: 15 amino acids. The V and J ends lost 6 bases and 7 bases, in that order; junction bases with no gene match: 11. The germline V gene has CDR1 MNHNS and CDR2 SASEGT. Time point: peripheral blood 6 weeks after treatment start. The data stem from a study of PD-L1 blockade in urothelial cancer. The overall study: Blood was tested 3 weeks (second dose) and 6 weeks into treatment.

Assay: immunoSEQ multiplex PCR; the TCRdb copy retains only in-frame clones and omits some. The table lists around 50,000 clones, 88% of them singletons, with 2% to 3% in the top ten. The chain joins TRBV6-1 to TRBJ2-1; 8 nucleotides agree with TRBD1. The sequenced sample was PBMCs, obtained around atezolizumab (anti-PD-L1) treatment. This sequence originates from a man between 60 and 75 years old with urothelial cancer. The CDR3 protein is CASRPTGGTFNEQFF. In DNA form, the CDR3 reads TGTGCCAGCAGGCCCACAGGGGGTACGTTTAATGAGCAGTTCTTC.